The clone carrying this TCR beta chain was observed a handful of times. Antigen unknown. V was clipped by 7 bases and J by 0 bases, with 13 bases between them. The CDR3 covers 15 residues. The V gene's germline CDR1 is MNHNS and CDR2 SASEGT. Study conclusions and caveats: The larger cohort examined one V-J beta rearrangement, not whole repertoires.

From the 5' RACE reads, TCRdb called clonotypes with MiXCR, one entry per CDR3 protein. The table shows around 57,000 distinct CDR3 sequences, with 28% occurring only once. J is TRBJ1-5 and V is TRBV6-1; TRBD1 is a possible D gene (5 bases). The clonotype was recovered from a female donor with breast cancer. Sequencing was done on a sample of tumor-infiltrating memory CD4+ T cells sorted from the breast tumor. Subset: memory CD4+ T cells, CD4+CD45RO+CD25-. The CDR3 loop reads CASTLGTASNQPQHF. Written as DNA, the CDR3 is TGTGCCAGCACCCTCGGGACGGCTAGCAATCAGCCCCAGCATTTT.